The T cell receptor beta chain under discussion was sequenced for a study of blood T cell repertoires in COVID-19. Looking at the study overall: The study drew acute and convalescent COVID-19 samples from the United States, Italy and Spain. PBMCs, B-cell-depleted T cells, or T cells were the source of the cDNA or gDNA that made up the material.

This CDR3 has 13 amino acids. CDR1 MGHDK and CDR2 SYGVNS come from the germline V gene. V shed 2 bases and J shed 9 bases, with 8 bases lying between them. Methods used by the authors: Amplifying reference gene primers gave estimates of nucleated cell counts. Assay used: immunoSEQ multiplex PCR; TCRdb lists only in-frame clones, some missing. V and J calls and clone size are those listed in that table; D and trimming were worked out from the DNA. Of 140,000 to 150,000 clones listed, more than 65% are singletons. This clonotype was sampled from a man in his 60s with acute or convalescent COVID-19. This chain connects TRBV25-1 to TRBJ1-6, with D uncertain. Sequencing input: peripheral blood. CDR3 nucleotide sequence: TGTGCCAGCAGTGAAGGGCTAAGTTCACCCCTCCACTTT. Its protein is CASSEGLSSPLHF.